The following is a T cell receptor beta chain sequence with its context. The data were obtained in a study of blood T cell repertoires in COVID-19. The recovered donors of Cohort 3 showed two negative PCRs, clearance, or symptom resolution. Germline assignment: CDR1 SGHRS and CDR2 YFSETQ. Trimming stripped 4 bases from V and 3 bases from J, with 17 bases between. This CDR3 region has 15 residues. The table came from immunoSEQ multiplex PCR; TCRdb's copy has only in-frame clones and leaves some out. The profile shows approximately 260,000 clones, about nine tenths of them singletons. Sequenced material: PBMCs or T cells enriched from blood (not recorded which). This chain joins TRBV5-1 and TRBJ2-7; perhaps TRBD2 as D (6 bases). The sequence derives from an older woman who had recovered from COVID-19. CDR3 in DNA: TGCGCCAGCAGCCCCCTTCCAGGGAGGTACTACGAGCAGTACTTC. It translates to CASSPLPGRYYEQYF.